This TCR beta chain comes out of a study of shared clonotypes between healthy human individuals. Study results and caveats: What limited the represented genetic and exposure-history diversity was the small number of donors.

In germline, CDR1 is MNHNS, CDR2 SASEGT. The length of the CDR3 is 14 residues. V was cut by 8 bases and J by 0 bases, with 8 bases left in between. Sequenced by immunoSEQ multiplex PCR; TCRdb stores in-frame clones only, minus some. The data hold about 1 million clones, with about 75% observed a single time. Notes on this clone: Its specificity is unknown.

The chain employs TRBV6-1 and TRBJ2-6; tentatively, D is TRBD2 (6 bases). The TCR originated in a young man in good health. Sequences were obtained from memory CD4+ T cells sorted from blood. Specified subset: CD45RA-negative fraction. The CDR3 is CASSGSSGANVLTF. CDR3 nucleotides: TGTGCCAGCTCCGGGAGCTCTGGGGCCAACGTCCTGACTTTC.